This T cell receptor (beta chain) was recorded in a study of OX40 agonist ivuxolimab in advanced cancers. Some clones are missing from TCRdb's copy, which holds only in-frame ones; the method was immunoSEQ multiplex PCR. The data hold tens of thousands of clones, with more than 70% observed a single time. With 3 bases clipped from V and 8 bases from J, the junction kept 7 bases outside the gene matches. This CDR3 is 14 amino acids long. Germline values: CDR1 SGHDT, CDR2 YYEEEE. The receptor was isolated from an adult with an advanced solid tumor such as melanoma, head and neck, liver or kidney cancer. Sequenced here: CD4+ or CD8+ T cells sorted from blood, sampled in a trial of the OX40 agonist ivuxolimab. The chain joins TRBV5-6 to TRBJ1-4; TRBD1 aligns across 7 bases. The CDR3 loop is CASSSRDSREKLFF. The CDR3 DNA is TGTGCCAGCAGCTCCCGGGACAGTCGGGAAAAACTGTTTTTT.